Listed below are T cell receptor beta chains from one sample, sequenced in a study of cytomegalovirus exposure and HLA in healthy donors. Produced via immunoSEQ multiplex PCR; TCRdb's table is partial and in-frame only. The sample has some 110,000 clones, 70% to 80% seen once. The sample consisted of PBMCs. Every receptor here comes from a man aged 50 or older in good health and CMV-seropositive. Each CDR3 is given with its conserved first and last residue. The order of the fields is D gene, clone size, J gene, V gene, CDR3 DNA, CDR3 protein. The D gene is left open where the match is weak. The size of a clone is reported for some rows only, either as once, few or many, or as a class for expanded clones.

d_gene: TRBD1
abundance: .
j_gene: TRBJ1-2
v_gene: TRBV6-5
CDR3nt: TGTGCCAGCAGTTACTCCGGGACAGCTAACTATGGCTACACCTTC
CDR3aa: CASSYSGTANYGYTF

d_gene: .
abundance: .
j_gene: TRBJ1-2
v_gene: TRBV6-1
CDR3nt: TGTGCCAGCACTATGAAACAGGGCAGCTATGGCTACACCTTC
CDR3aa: CASTMKQGSYGYTF

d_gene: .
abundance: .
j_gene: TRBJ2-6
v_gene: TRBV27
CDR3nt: TGTGCCAGCAGTTTTAAGGGAGTGTCCTCTGGGGCCAACGTCCTGACTTTC
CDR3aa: CASSFKGVSSGANVLTF

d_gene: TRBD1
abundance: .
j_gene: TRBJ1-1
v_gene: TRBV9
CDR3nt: TGTGCCAGCAGCCGTGGACAGGAGAACACTGAAGCTTTCTTT
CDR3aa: CASSRGQENTEAFF

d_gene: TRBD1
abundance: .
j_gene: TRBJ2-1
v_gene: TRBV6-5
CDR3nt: TGTGCCAGCAGTTACTTAACCGGGACAGGCTTTAATGAGCAGTTCTTC
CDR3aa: CASSYLTGTGFNEQFF

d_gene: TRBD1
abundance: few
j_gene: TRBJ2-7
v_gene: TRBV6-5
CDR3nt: TGTGCCAGCAGCGGGACAGGGGGAGCCTACGAGCAGTACTTC
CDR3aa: CASSGTGGAYEQYF

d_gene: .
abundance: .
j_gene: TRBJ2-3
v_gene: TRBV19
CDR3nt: TGTGCCAGTAGTTCCCGGACTCTGTTCACAGATACGCAGTATTTT
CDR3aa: CASSSRTLFTDTQYF

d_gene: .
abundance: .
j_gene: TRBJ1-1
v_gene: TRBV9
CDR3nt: TGTGCCAGCAGCGTGGGATTATCCCTGGGGGGCACTGAAGCTTTCTTT
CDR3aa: CASSVGLSLGGTEAFF

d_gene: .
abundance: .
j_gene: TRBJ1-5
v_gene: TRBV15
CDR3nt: TGTGCCACCAGCCCCCACTCAGGGGGCAATCAGCCCCAGCATTTT
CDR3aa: CATSPHSGGNQPQHF

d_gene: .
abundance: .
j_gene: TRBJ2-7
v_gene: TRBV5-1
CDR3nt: TGCGCCAGCAGCTTGCAGGGGTTGTCGGGCGAGCAGTACTTC
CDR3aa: CASSLQGLSGEQYF

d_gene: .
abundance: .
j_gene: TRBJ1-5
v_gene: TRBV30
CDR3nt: TGTGCCTGGAGTCCCCGGACAGCGACAAATCAGCCCCAGCATTTT
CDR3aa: CAWSPRTATNQPQHF

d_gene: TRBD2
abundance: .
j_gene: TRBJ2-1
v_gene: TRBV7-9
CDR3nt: TGTGCCAGCAGCTCGGGGGGGAGCTCCTACAATGAGCAGTTCTTC
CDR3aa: CASSSGGSSYNEQFF

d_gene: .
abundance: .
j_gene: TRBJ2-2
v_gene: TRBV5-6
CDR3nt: TGTGCCAGCAGCTCTTATAGCGAGTCCGGGGAGCTGTTTTTT
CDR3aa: CASSSYSESGELFF

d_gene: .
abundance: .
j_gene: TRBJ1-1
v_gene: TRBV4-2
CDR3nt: TGTGCCAGCAGTTGGCTTGGGGAGGCTTTCTTT
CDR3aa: CASSWLGEAFF

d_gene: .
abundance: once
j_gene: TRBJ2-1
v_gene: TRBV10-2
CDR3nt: TGCGCCAGCACCCGGGGGTCCTACAATGAGCAGTTCTTC
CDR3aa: CASTRGSYNEQFF

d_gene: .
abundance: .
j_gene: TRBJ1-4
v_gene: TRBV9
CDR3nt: TGTGCCAGCAGCCCCGGCGGCGGGGGCTTATATGAAAAACTGTTTTTT
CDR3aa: CASSPGGGGLYEKLFF

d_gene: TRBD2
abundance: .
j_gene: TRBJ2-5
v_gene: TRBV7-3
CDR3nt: TGTGCCAGCAGCTCCTCCGGGGGGATTAGAGAGACCCAGTACTTC
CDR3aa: CASSSSGGIRETQYF

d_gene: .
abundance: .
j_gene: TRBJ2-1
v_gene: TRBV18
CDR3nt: TGTGCCAGCTCACCCCCGACTAGGGATGAGCAGTTCTTC
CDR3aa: CASSPPTRDEQFF

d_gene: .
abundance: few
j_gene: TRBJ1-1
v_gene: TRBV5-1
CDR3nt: TGCGCCAGCAGCTTAACAGGGATGAGCACTGAAGCTTTCTTT
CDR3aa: CASSLTGMSTEAFF

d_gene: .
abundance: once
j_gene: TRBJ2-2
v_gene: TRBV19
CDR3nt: TGTGCCAGTAAAAAAGGGGACACCGGGGAGCTGTTTTTT
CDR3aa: CASKKGDTGELFF

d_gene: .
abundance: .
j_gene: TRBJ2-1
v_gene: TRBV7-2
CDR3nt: TGTGCCAGCAGCTTCGGGGGTGAGCAGTTCTTC
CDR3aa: CASSFGGEQFF

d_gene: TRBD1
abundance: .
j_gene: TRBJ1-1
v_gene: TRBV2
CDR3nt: TGTGCCACCAAGACAGGGAGCGGGACTGAAGCTTTCTTT
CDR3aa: CATKTGSGTEAFF

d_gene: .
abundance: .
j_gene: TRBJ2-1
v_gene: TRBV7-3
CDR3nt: TGTGCCAGCAGCTTAGCGGGTCGCAATGAGCAGTTCTTC
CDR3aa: CASSLAGRNEQFF

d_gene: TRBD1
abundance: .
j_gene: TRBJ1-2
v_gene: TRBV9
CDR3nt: TGTGCCAGCAGCGTTGCGGGACAGGGGAAATCTGGCTACACCTTC
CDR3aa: CASSVAGQGKSGYTF

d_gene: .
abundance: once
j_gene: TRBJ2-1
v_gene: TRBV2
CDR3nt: TGTGCCAGCAGGACCGGGAGCTCCTACAATGAGCAGTTCTTC
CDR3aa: CASRTGSSYNEQFF

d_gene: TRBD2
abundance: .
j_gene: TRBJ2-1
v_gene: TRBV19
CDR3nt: TGTGCCAGTATGGGCCTAGCGGCCTACAATGAGCAGTTCTTC
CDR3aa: CASMGLAAYNEQFF

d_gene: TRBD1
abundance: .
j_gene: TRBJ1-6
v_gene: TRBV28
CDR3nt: TGTGCCAGCACGATGGGGACAGCTCCTAGTTCACCCCTCCACTTT
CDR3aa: CASTMGTAPSSPLHF

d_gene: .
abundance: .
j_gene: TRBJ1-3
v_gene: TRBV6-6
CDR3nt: TGTGCCAGCAGCTCGGGACAATCCATCCGAAACACCATATATTTT
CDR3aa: CASSSGQSIRNTIYF

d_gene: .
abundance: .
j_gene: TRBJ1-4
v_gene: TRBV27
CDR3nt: TGTGCCAGCGGGTCAATTCTGACCGGGGAACTGTTTTTT
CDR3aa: CASGSILTGELFF

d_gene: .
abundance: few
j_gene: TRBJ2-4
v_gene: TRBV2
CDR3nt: TGTGCCAGCAGGAACCAGGGTATCGCCAAAAACATTCAGTACTTC
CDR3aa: CASRNQGIAKNIQYF

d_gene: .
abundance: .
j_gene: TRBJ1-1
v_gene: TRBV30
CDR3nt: TGTGCCTGGAGTGGAGACAGACAGAACACTGAAGCTTTCTTT
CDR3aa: CAWSGDRQNTEAFF

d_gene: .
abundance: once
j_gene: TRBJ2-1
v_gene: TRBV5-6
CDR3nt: TGTGCCAGCAGCTTGGGCCTGACTATCAATGAGCAGTTCTTC
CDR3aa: CASSLGLTINEQFF

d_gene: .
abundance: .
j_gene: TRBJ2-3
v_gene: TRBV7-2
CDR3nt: TGTGCCAGCAGCTGGCTGCCAAATGGCGGGTCTAGCACAGATACGCAGTATTTT
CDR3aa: CASSWLPNGGSSTDTQYF

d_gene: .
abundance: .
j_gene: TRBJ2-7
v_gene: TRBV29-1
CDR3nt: TGCAGCGTGACTCCCTCGGGGTCCTACGAGCAGTACTTC
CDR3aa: CSVTPSGSYEQYF

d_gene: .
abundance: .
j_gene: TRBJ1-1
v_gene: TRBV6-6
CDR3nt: TGTGCCAGCAGTTATAGTGAGAGCACTGAAGCTTTCTTT
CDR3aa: CASSYSESTEAFF

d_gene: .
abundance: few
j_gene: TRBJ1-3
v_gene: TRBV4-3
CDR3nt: TGCGCCAGCAGCCCCAATTCTCGGGGGGCGCCCGGAAACACCATATATTTT
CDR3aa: CASSPNSRGAPGNTIYF

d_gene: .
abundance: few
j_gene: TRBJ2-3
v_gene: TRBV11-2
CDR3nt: TGTGCCAGCAGCCTCGATCAGGGGACAGATACGCAGTATTTT
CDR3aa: CASSLDQGTDTQYF

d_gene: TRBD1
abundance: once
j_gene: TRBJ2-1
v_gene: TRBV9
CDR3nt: TGTGCCAGCAGCGTAGGGGCCGCTGGGACAGGGCTGGGTGAGCAGTTCTTC
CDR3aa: CASSVGAAGTGLGEQFF

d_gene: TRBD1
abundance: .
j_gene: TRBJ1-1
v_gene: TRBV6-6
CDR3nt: TGTGCCAGCAGACCAACACACAGGGGGGGCGGCACTGAAGCTTTCTTT
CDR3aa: CASRPTHRGGGTEAFF

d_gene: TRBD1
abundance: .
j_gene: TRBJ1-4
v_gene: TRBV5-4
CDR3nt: TGTGCCAGCAGCCCAGGGGGGATCGGTAATGAAAAACTGTTTTTT
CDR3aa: CASSPGGIGNEKLFF

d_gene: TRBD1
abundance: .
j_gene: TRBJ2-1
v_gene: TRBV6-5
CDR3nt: TGTGCCGCCGGTAACAGGGGGCTGCGGTACAATGAGCAGTTCTTC
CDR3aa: CAAGNRGLRYNEQFF

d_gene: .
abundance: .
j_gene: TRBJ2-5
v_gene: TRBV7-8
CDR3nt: TGTGCCAGCAGCTTAGTTTCGGGTGCGGGTTCGGAGACCCAGTACTTC
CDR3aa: CASSLVSGAGSETQYF

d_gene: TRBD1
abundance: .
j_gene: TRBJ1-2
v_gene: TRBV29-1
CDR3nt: TGCAGCGGGGGGACAGGAACGGATGGCTACACCTTC
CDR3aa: CSGGTGTDGYTF

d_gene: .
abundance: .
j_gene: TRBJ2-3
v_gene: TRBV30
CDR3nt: TGTGCCTGGAGTTTAGCGGACTATCAGTATTTT
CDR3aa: CAWSLADYQYF

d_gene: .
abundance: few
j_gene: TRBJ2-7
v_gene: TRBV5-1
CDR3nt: TGCGCCAGCAGCTCCCAGGGTGGCTCCTACGAGCAGTACTTC
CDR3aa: CASSSQGGSYEQYF

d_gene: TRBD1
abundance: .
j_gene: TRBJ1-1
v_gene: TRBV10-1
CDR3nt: TGCGCCAGCAGTGCCGGACAGGGGACCACTGAAGCTTTCTTT
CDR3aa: CASSAGQGTTEAFF

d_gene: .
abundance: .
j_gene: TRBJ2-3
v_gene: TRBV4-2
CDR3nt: TGTGCCAGCAGCCACGTCGACAGACTGGATACGCAGTATTTT
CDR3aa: CASSHVDRLDTQYF

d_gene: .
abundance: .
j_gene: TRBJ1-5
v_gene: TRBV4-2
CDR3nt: TGTGCCAGCAGCCAAGACACGAGGGAGCCCCAGCATTTT
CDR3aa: CASSQDTREPQHF

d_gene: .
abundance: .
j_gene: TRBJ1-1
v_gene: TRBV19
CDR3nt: TGTGCCAGTAGTATGCAGGGCCCCACTGGGGCTTTCTTT
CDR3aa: CASSMQGPTGAFF

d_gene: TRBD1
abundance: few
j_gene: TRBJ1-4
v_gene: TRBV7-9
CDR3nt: TGTGCCAGCAGCTCGGGACAGGGAACGTACGAAAAACTGTTTTTT
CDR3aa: CASSSGQGTYEKLFF

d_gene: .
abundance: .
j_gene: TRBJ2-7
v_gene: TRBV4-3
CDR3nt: TGCGCCAGCAGCCAGAATTTGGCGGGTGAGCAGTACTTC
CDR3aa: CASSQNLAGEQYF

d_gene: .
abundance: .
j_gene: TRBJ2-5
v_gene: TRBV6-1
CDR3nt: TGTGCCAGCAGTGAATATTTCAAGTCGAGGGTTCAAGCAGAGACCCAGTACTTC
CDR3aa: CASSEYFKSRVQAETQYF

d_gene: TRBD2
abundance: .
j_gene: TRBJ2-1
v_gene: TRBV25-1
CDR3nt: TGTGCCAGCAGTGAATTCGGCGGGAGTTTTCACAATGAGCAGTTCTTC
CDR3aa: CASSEFGGSFHNEQFF